The 19 T cell receptor beta chains listed next were all sequenced from one sample in a study of cytomegalovirus exposure and HLA in healthy donors. Both 60 Vbeta primers and 13 Jbeta primers went into the PCR. Repertoires were generated with immunoSEQ multiplex PCR, while TCRdb's copy carries only in-frame clones and drops some. The repertoire has over 150,000 clones, around 83% of them found once; the top ten carry 1.6%. Sequencing used PBMCs. Every receptor here comes from a man aged 45-60 years in good health and CMV-seronegative.

This chain connects TRBV30 to TRBJ2-7, with TRBD1 matching over 7 bases. The germline V gene encodes CDR1 GTSNPN and CDR2 SVGIG (reference sequence). The CDR3 is 13 residues long. Trimming cost V 2 bases and J 7 bases; bases outside gene matches: 8. The CDR3 DNA follows: TGTGCCTGGAGTAATACAGGGGTCGGGGAGCAGTACTTC. Translating it yields CAWSNTGVGEQYF. The complete variable domain, with remaining parts taken from reference TRBV30 and TRBJ2-7, reads SQTIHQWPATLVQPVGSPLSLECTVEGTSNPNLYWYRQAAGRGLQLLFYSVGIGQISSEVPQNLSASRPQDRQFILSSKKLLLSDSGFYLCAWSNTGVGEQYFGPGTRLTVT.

V and J are TRBV6-5 and TRBJ1-3; the D is unclear. Looked up from germline, CDR1 is MNHEY and CDR2 is SVGAGI. Trimming pared 6 bases from V and 4 bases from J, leaving 10 bases between. The CDR3 has 13 residues. This CDR3 is CASRTQPGNTIYF. The CDR3 nucleotides are TGTGCCAGCAGGACACAGCCAGGAAACACCATATATTTT.

The chain is built from TRBV27 and TRBJ2-7; D may be TRBD1 (6 bases). Germline CDR1 MNHEY, CDR2 SMNVEV (reference sequence). Trimming cost V 6 bases and J 1 base, with 16 bases left between them. The CDR3 totals 15 residues. CDR3 DNA: TGTGCCAGCAGCTCCCCCATAACAGGGTCCTACGAGCAGTACTTC. This sequence encodes CASSSPITGSYEQYF.

The table lists this clone with a count of one. The rearrangement joins TRBV30 to TRBJ1-3; D gene uncertain. The CDR3 runs to 12 residues. CDR1 and CDR2 from the germline V gene are GTSNPN and SVGIG (reference sequence). With 2 bases removed from V and 8 bases from J, the gap between germline ends came to 10 bases. CDR3 region: CAWSSHRDTIYF. As DNA, the CDR3 is TGTGCCTGGAGTTCCCACAGAGACACCATATATTTT.

V gene TRBV10-3 combines with J gene TRBJ2-5; D not resolved. Trimming took off 2 bases at V and 4 bases at J, with 5 bases between the two ends. This CDR3 comprises 12 residues. Germline CDR1 and CDR2: ENHRY and SYGVKD. The CDR3 protein is CAISEVGETQYF. The CDR3 DNA is TGTGCCATCAGTGAGGTCGGAGAGACCCAGTACTTC.

V gene TRBV7-9 combines with J gene TRBJ2-7, with TRBD2 matching over 9 bases. This CDR3 region has 15 residues. CDR1 and CDR2 (germline): SEHNR, FQNEAQ (reference sequence). The V gene end was trimmed by 5 bases and the J gene end by 0 bases; junction bases not matched to a gene: 5. Here the CDR3 reads CASSPFSGGSYEQYF. The CDR3 DNA reads as TGTGCCAGCAGCCCCTTTAGCGGGGGCTCCTACGAGCAGTACTTC. Complete variable domain (other parts from reference TRBV7-9 and TRBJ2-7): DTGVSQNPRHKITKRGQNVTFRCDPISEHNRLYWYRQTLGQGPEFLTYFQNEAQLEKSRLLSDRFSAERPKGSFSTLEIQRTEQGDSAMYLCASSPFSGGSYEQYFGPGTRLTVT.

The genes are TRBV7-3 and TRBJ2-1; TRBD2 matches at 8 bases. The CDR3 covers 13 residues. CDR1 and CDR2 from the germline V gene are SGHTA and FQGTGA. V lost 3 bases to trimming and J lost 8 bases; unmatched junction nucleotides: 3. This CDR3 is CASSLARGDEQFF. The DNA of the CDR3 is TGTGCCAGCAGCTTGGCGCGGGGGGATGAGCAGTTCTTC.

This clone was observed a handful of times. This sequence joins TRBV18 and TRBJ1-1, with D perhaps TRBD1 (5 bases). From germline, CDR1 is KGHSH and CDR2 LQKENI. Trimming pared 5 bases from V and 0 bases from J, leaving 7 bases between. The CDR3 runs to 13 residues. Here the CDR3 reads CASSTTVNTEAFF. Here the CDR3 DNA reads TGTGCCAGCTCAACGACAGTGAACACTGAAGCTTTCTTT. Combining the CDR3 with reference TRBV18 and TRBJ1-1 gives the whole variable domain NAGVMQNPRHLVRRRGQEARLRCSPMKGHSHVYWYRQLPEEGLKFMVYLQKENIIDESGMPKERFSAEFPKEGPSILRIQQVVRGDSAAYFCASSTTVNTEAFFGQGTRLTVV.

The chain combines TRBV19 with TRBJ2-7, with 7 bases fitting TRBD1. The CDR3 has 16 residues. Germline CDR1 and CDR2: LNHDA and SQIVND (reference sequence). V trimming: 5 bases; J trimming: 2 bases; junction bases outside the gene matches: 12. CDR3 region: CASSVRGTVGTYEQYF. The CDR3 nucleotides are TGTGCCAGTAGTGTAAGAGGGACAGTCGGAACCTACGAGCAGTACTTC.

The gene calls are TRBV7-2 and TRBJ1-2; perhaps TRBD1 as D (6 bases). The V end was cut by 4 bases, the J end by 5 bases, with 23 bases between. Germline-derived CDR1 and CDR2 are SGHTA and FQGNSA. This CDR3 spans 17 amino acids. CDR3 coding DNA: TGTGCCAGCAGCTCTCGGGGGGCCTCCGGGACGACGTATGGCTACACCTTC. Translating it yields CASSSRGASGTTYGYTF. The entire variable domain, with the rest obtained from reference TRBV7-2 and TRBJ1-2, is as follows: GAGVSQSPSNKVTEKGKDVELRCDPISGHTALYWYRQSLGQGLEFLIYFQGNSAPDKSGLPSDRFSAERTGGSVSTLTIQRTQQEDSAVYLCASSSRGASGTTYGYTFGSGTRLTVV.

The V gene is TRBV7-6, the J gene TRBJ2-1; maybe TRBD2 (5 bases). The CDR3 sequence is 16 residues long. Germline CDR1 is SGHVS and CDR2 is FNYEAQ. The V and J ends lost 5 bases and 7 bases respectively, with 21 bases between them. CDR3 sequence (DNA): TGTGCCAGCAGCCCAGCTCGCCGGGAAACTCGGAATGAGCAGTTCTTC. Translating it yields CASSPARRETRNEQFF.

V gene TRBV6-5 combines with J gene TRBJ1-2; D possibly corresponds to TRBD1 (6 bases). Trimming cost V 6 bases and J 7 bases, with 21 bases left between them. The germline gives CDR1 MNHEY, CDR2 SVGAGI. The CDR3 has 15 residues. CDR3 sequence: CASSLSEAGAAGYTF. The CDR3 DNA is TGTGCCAGCAGCCTATCGGAAGCAGGGGCCGCTGGCTACACCTTC.

This rearrangement joins TRBV10-3 to TRBJ2-5, with TRBD1 as a possible D gene (6 bases). The J call is doubtful: the DNA matches TRBJ2-7 better. CDR1 ENHRY and CDR2 SYGVKD come from the germline V gene. The CDR3 loop spans 14 amino acids. The CDR3 DNA sequence: TGTGCCATCAGTGGGGACACCCGCTCCTACGAGCAGTACTTC. It codes for CAISGDTRSYEQYF.

The V call is TRBV5-1, the J call TRBJ1-1; tentative D call: TRBD1 (5 bases). This CDR3 spans 13 amino acids. V was trimmed by 4 bases and J by 1 base, leaving 8 bases between them. The germline V gene encodes CDR1 SGHRS and CDR2 YFSETQ. The CDR3 DNA reads TGCGCCAGCAGCGGGGGGTGGAACACTGAAGCTTTCTTT. Translated: CASSGGWNTEAFF.

V usage is TRBV29-1 and J usage is TRBJ1-1; D is unclear. The germline V and J ends were trimmed by 4 bases and 0 bases, with 15 bases remaining between them. Germline V gives CDR1 SQVTM, CDR2 ANQGSEA. The CDR3 covers 15 residues. CDR3 amino acids: CSVVGTGKVNTEAFF. For the CDR3, the DNA is TGCAGCGTTGTAGGTACGGGGAAGGTGAACACTGAAGCTTTCTTT. Complete variable domain (other parts from reference TRBV29-1 and TRBJ1-1): SAVISQKPSRDICQRGTSLTIQCQVDSQVTMMFWYRQQPGQSLTLIATANQGSEATYESGFVIDKFPISRPNLTFSTLTVSNMSPEDSSIYLCSVVGTGKVNTEAFFGQGTRLTVV.

V is TRBV11-2 and J is TRBJ2-5, with 12 nucleotides matching TRBD2. Germline CDR1 SGHAT, CDR2 FQNNGV. The CDR3 consists of 15 residues. V lost 4 bases and J lost 5; bases outside the gene matches: 5. This CDR3 is CASSSRTSGVETQYF. CDR3 nucleotide sequence: TGTGCCAGCAGCTCCCGGACTAGCGGGGTGGAGACCCAGTACTTC.

This clone showed up just a few times. The chain employs TRBV7-2 and TRBJ2-7, with TRBD1 identical over 7 bases. Germline CDR1 and CDR2: SGHTA and FQGNSA. The CDR3 covers 14 residues. V lost 1 base, J lost 3 bases, and 3 bases stayed unmatched. The CDR3 region is CASSLGGTVYEQYF. The CDR3 nucleotides are TGTGCCAGCAGCTTAGGAGGGACAGTCTACGAGCAGTACTTC. Full variable domain (remainder filled in from reference TRBV7-2 and TRBJ2-7): GAGVSQSPSNKVTEKGKDVELRCDPISGHTALYWYRQSLGQGLEFLIYFQGNSAPDKSGLPSDRFSAERTGGSVSTLTIQRTQQEDSAVYLCASSLGGTVYEQYFGPGTRLTVT.

The genes are TRBV7-2 and TRBJ2-3; the D gene is possibly TRBD2 (5 bases). Trimming stripped 5 bases from V and 1 base from J, with 13 bases between. The germline CDR1 and CDR2 sequences are SGHTA and FQGNSA. The CDR3 totals 15 residues. This CDR3 is CASSHRLTGTDTQYF. CDR3 DNA: TGTGCCAGCAGCCATCGACTAACAGGCACAGATACGCAGTATTTT.

The rearrangement links TRBV29-1 to TRBJ2-5; 8 bases are shared with TRBD1. With V trimmed by 4 bases and J by 4 bases, 5 bases remained unmatched. CDR3 length: 13 amino acids. Looked up from germline, CDR1 is SQVTM and CDR2 is ANQGSEA. As DNA, the CDR3 is TGCAGCGTTGCCCACACAGGGGGAGAGACCCAGTACTTC. It is translated as CSVAHTGGETQYF. Using reference TRBV29-1 and TRBJ2-5 for the parts outside the CDR3, the full variable domain is SAVISQKPSRDICQRGTSLTIQCQVDSQVTMMFWYRQQPGQSLTLIATANQGSEATYESGFVIDKFPISRPNLTFSTLTVSNMSPEDSSIYLCSVAHTGGETQYFGPGTRLLVL.